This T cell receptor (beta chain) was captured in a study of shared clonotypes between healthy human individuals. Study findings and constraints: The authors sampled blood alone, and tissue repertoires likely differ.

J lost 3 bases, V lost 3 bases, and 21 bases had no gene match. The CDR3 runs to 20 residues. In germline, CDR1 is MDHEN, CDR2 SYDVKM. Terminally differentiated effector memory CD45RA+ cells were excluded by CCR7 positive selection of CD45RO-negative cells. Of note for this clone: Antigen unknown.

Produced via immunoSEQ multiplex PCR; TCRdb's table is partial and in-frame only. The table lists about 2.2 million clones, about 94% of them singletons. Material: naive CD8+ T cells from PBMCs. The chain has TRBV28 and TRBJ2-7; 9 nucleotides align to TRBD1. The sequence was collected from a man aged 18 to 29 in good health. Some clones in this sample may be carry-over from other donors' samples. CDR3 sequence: CASSFPAEGTGIYPFYEQYF. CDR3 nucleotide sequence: TGTGCCAGCAGTTTTCCCGCCGAAGGGACAGGGATTTATCCCTTCTACGAGCAGTACTTC.